This T cell receptor beta chain was found in a study of cytomegalovirus exposure and HLA in healthy donors. V was trimmed by 1 base and J by 7 bases, leaving 7 bases between them. The CDR3 loop spans 11 amino acids. Per the germline V gene, CDR1 is GTSNPN and CDR2 is SVGIG (reference sequence). Repertoires were generated with immunoSEQ multiplex PCR, while TCRdb's copy carries only in-frame clones and drops some. Of almost 70,000 clones in the sample, roughly 95% are singletons; the top ten hold roughly 4.5%. The TCR comes from a woman under 30 in good health and CMV-seropositive. J is TRBJ1-1 and V is TRBV30; D remains unclear. Input material: PBMCs. The CDR3 sequence: CAWSGAGEAFF. In nucleotides, the CDR3 is TGTGCCTGGAGTGGAGCAGGTGAAGCTTTCTTT. Full variable domain (rest looked up from reference TRBV30 and TRBJ1-1): SQTIHQWPATLVQPVGSPLSLECTVEGTSNPNLYWYRQAAGRGLQLLFYSVGIGQISSEVPQNLSASRPQDRQFILSSKKLLLSDSGFYLCAWSGAGEAFFGQGTRLTVV.